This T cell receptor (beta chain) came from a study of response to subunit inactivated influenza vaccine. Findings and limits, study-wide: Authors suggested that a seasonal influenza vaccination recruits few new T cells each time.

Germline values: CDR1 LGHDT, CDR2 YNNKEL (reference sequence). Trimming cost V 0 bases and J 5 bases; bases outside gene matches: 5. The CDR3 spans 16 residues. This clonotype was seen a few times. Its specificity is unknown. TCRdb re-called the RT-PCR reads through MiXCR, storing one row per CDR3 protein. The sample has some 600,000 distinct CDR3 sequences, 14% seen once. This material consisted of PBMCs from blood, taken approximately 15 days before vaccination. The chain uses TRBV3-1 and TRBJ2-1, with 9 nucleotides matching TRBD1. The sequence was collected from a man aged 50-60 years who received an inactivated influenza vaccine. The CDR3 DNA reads TGTGCCAGCAGCCAAGATCGGAGGACAGGGGACAATGAGCAGTTCTTC. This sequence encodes CASSQDRRTGDNEQFF.